Described below is a single T cell receptor (beta chain) sequence and its context. This record belongs to a study of blood T cell repertoires in COVID-19. In the study overall: The analysed material was cDNA or gDNA that came from T cells, B-cell-depleted T cells, or PBMCs.

This table comes from immunoSEQ multiplex PCR, and its TCRdb copy is limited to in-frame clones, with some not included. The sample includes about 56,000 clones, approximately 77% seen only once; the top ten take about 5%. Per germline, CDR1 MDHEN and CDR2 SYDVKM. The ends lost 6 bases at V and 8 bases at J; junction bases unmatched: 17. The CDR3 loop spans 18 amino acids. The receptor was isolated from a woman aged 70 to 79 with COVID-19, enrolled during active disease. Material: peripheral blood. The V gene is TRBV28, the J gene TRBJ2-1; TRBD2 matches at 12 bases. The CDR3 reads CASSLKPRGLAGSHEQFF. Here the CDR3 DNA reads TGTGCCAGCAGCTTAAAACCCCGCGGACTAGCGGGAAGCCATGAGCAGTTCTTC.